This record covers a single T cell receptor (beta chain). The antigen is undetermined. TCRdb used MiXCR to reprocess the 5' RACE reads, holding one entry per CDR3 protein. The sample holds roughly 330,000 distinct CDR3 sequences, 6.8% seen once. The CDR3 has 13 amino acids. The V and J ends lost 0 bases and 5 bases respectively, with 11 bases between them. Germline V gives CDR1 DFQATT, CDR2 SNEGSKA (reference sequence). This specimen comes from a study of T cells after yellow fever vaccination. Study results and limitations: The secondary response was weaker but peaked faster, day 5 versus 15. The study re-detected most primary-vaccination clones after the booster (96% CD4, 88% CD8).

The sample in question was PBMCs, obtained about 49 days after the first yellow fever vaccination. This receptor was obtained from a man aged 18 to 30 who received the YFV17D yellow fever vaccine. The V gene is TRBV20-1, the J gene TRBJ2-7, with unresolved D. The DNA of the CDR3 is TGCAGTGCTAGAGATCTTACTCTTAACGAGCAGTACTTC. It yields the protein CSARDLTLNEQYF.